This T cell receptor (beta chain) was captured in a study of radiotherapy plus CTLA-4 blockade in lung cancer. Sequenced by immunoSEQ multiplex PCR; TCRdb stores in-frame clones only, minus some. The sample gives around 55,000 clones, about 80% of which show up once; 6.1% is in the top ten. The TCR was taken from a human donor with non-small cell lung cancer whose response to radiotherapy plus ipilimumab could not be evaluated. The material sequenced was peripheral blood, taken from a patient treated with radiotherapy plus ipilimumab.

CDR3 nucleotides: TGTGCCAGCAGTTCCGGGACAGAGTATGGCTACACCTTC. This encodes CASSSGTEYGYTF. The V call is TRBV5-4, the J call TRBJ1-2; TRBD1 aligns across 7 bases. This CDR3 is built from 13 residues. The V gene end was trimmed by 5 bases and the J gene end by 5 bases; junction bases not matched to a gene: 6. Germline assignment: CDR1 SGHNT and CDR2 YYREEE (reference sequence).